This T cell receptor beta chain was profiled in a study of cytomegalovirus exposure and HLA in healthy donors. On the study more broadly: From HLA-typed donors, an early data release held around 85 million unique TCRs.

About this clone itself: What it binds is unknown.

Study results and caveats: Later genetic work tied a missense DCLRE1C variant to beta-chain V and J trimming. Later on, an analysis showed TCR association rates differing by HLA locus, with DRB1 the most and HLA-C the fewest. It was likely that a cluster of highly shared sequence variants was a sequencing artifact.

The V gene end was trimmed by 4 bases and the J gene end by 9 bases; junction bases not matched to a gene: 10. CDR1 and CDR2 from the germline V gene are LNHDA and SQIVND (reference sequence). The CDR3 consists of 16 residues. Researchers ran the PCR with 60 Vbeta and 13 Jbeta primers. TCRdb's copy holds only in-frame clones and misses some; the assay was immunoSEQ multiplex PCR. This table holds 30,000 to 40,000 clones, 75% to 85% found once. The source is a male donor in good health and CMV-seronegative. Sample: PBMCs. This chain joins TRBV19 and TRBJ2-1, with TRBD2 matching over 12 bases. The CDR3 reads CASSRSRLAGEGEQFF. CDR3 nucleotide sequence: TGTGCCAGTAGTAGGTCTCGACTAGCGGGAGAGGGTGAGCAGTTCTTC.